These 23 T cell receptor beta chains originate from one sample sequenced in a study of blood T cell repertoires in COVID-19 (dated by TCRdb to 2019 to 2021). Library generation was performed with the immunoSEQ multiplex PCR assay. The clones in this table, taken by TCRdb from immuneACCESS, are in-frame only. Not every clone is retained; where verified, under half of the shortfall comes from an unresolved V gene, and the cause of the rest is unknown. Across this sample there are some 200,000 clones, with around 87% seen only once. The biggest ten clones account for about 2.5% of the sample. The specimen was peripheral blood. Source of these receptors: a man in his forties with active or convalescent COVID-19.

The V call is TRBV4-2, the J call TRBJ1-6, with a tentative D call TRBD1 (5 bases). V was cut by 4 bases and J by 9 bases, with 13 bases left in between. CDR3 length: 14 amino acids. Germline CDR1 LGHNA, CDR2 YNFKEQ. The CDR3 sequence: CASSPIGGGSPLHF. In DNA form, the CDR3 reads TGTGCCAGCAGCCCCATTGGGGGGGGTTCACCCCTCCACTTT.

The chain has TRBV9 and TRBJ2-3; 7 nucleotides align to TRBD1. CDR1 is SGDLS, CDR2 YYNGEE, per germline. V shed 2 bases and J 6 bases; nucleotides not matched to a gene: 3. The CDR3 runs to 13 residues. DNA of the CDR3: TGTGCCAGCAGCGTCGACAGGGCCGATACGCAGTATTTT. Protein product: CASSVDRADTQYF.

The chain is built from TRBV27 and TRBJ2-7; the D gene is possibly TRBD2 (5 bases). CDR3 length equals 13 residues. Looked up from germline, CDR1 is MNHEY and CDR2 is SMNVEV (reference sequence). The V end lost 7 bases, the J end lost 6 bases, and 16 bases lay between the germline ends. The CDR3 reads CASNPGRGPEQYF. CDR3 in DNA: TGTGCCAGCAATCCGGGTCGGGGTCCCGAGCAGTACTTC.

This CDR3 is CASSEQVEGTQYF. The CDR3 bases are TGTGCCAGCAGTGAACAAGTTGAGGGGACCCAGTACTTC. V and J are TRBV6-1 and TRBJ2-5; D possibly corresponds to TRBD2 (5 bases). The germline CDR1 and CDR2 sequences are MNHNS and SASEGT. The CDR3 runs 13 residues. Trimming left V 2 bases short and J 7 bases short, with 11 bases between.

The CDR3 bases are TGTGCCAGCAGTGAATGGGACTCCCAAGGGGACTCACCCCTCCACTTT. Amino acid sequence: CASSEWDSQGDSPLHF. This chain joins TRBV25-1 and TRBJ1-6; D possibly corresponds to TRBD1 (5 bases). V was cut by 1 base and J by 10 bases, with 17 bases left in between. The CDR3 has 16 amino acids. Germline lookup yields CDR1 MGHDK and CDR2 SYGVNS.

CDR3 region: CASSQTGPIHEQYF. Here the CDR3 DNA reads TGTGCCAGCAGCCAAACAGGGCCCATCCACGAGCAGTACTTC. The rearrangement joins TRBV11-2 to TRBJ2-7; the D gene is possibly TRBD1 (6 bases). Looked up from germline, CDR1 is SGHAT and CDR2 is FQNNGV. The CDR3 is 14 residues long. With 5 bases removed from V and 5 bases from J, the gap between germline ends came to 16 bases.

V is TRBV27 and J is TRBJ2-7; possibly TRBD2 for D (5 bases). Germline V gene data show CDR1 as MNHEY and CDR2 as SMNVEV (reference sequence). The germline V and J ends were trimmed by 5 bases and 6 bases, with 17 bases remaining between them. The CDR3 loop spans 14 amino acids. The CDR3 is CASSHGLERSEQYF. The CDR3 bases are TGTGCCAGCAGTCATGGACTTGAACGTTCCGAGCAGTACTTC.

V gene TRBV7-2 combines with J gene TRBJ1-1; D not certain. V gave up 2 bases and J gave up 4 bases, with 14 bases separating them. Per the germline V gene, CDR1 is SGHTA and CDR2 is FQGNSA. The CDR3 covers 15 residues. The CDR3 bases are TGTGCCAGCAGCTTACCCATCGCCCCGGTCACTGAAGCTTTCTTT. Protein sequence: CASSLPIAPVTEAFF.

The chain employs TRBV5-4 and TRBJ1-1; maybe TRBD1 (5 bases). V was cut by 4 bases and J by 3 bases, with 10 bases left in between. Germline loops: CDR1 SGHNT, CDR2 YYREEE (reference sequence). The CDR3 spans 13 residues. The CDR3 DNA reads as TGTGCCAGCAGCCCGGGGACTGACACTGAAGCTTTCTTT. Translating it yields CASSPGTDTEAFF.

The chain carries TRBV10-3 and TRBJ2-7; D is ambiguous. The CDR3 runs to 11 residues. CDR1 ENHRY and CDR2 SYGVKD come from the germline V gene. V lost 11 bases, J lost 3 bases, and 11 bases lay in between. DNA for the CDR3: TGTGCCGCATCCCCGGGCTACGAGCAGTACTTC. Its translation is CAASPGYEQYF.

This chain joins TRBV2 and TRBJ1-1, with 8 positions matching TRBD1. Trimming at V came to 2 bases and at J to 11 bases, leaving 4 bases not matched to a gene. Looked up from germline, CDR1 is SNHLY and CDR2 is FYNNEI. This CDR3 spans 12 amino acids. CDR3 DNA: TGTGCCAGCAGTGAAAGGAACAGGGGGGCTTTCTTT. Protein: CASSERNRGAFF.

J is TRBJ1-1 and V is TRBV3-1 (or the pseudogene TRBV3-2); possible D gene TRBD1, 6 bases. This CDR3 spans 14 amino acids. Germline V lookup: CDR1 LGHDT, CDR2 YNNKEL (reference sequence). V lost 0 bases and J 1 base, leaving 6 bases between the germline ends. CDR3 protein: CASSQEQGNTEAFF. The CDR3 DNA follows: TGTGCCAGCAGCCAAGAACAGGGGAACACTGAAGCTTTCTTT.

This clone was detected many times. This chain uses TRBV7-9 with TRBJ2-2; 10 bases map to TRBD1. Germline V gene sequence: CDR1 SEHNR, CDR2 FQNEAQ (reference sequence). CDR3 size: 19 residues. V shed 5 bases, J shed 0 bases, and the junction held 12 bases outside the gene matches. The CDR3, as DNA: TGTGCCAGCAGCCCCGACAGGGGGCATCGGAGAACGAACACCGGGGAGCTGTTTTTT. This translates into CASSPDRGHRRTNTGELFF.

The chain combines TRBV2 with TRBJ1-2; 8 positions agree with TRBD1. The V segment lost 0 bases and the J segment 8 bases; nucleotides outside the gene matches: 11. There are 16 residues in the CDR3. Germline-derived CDR1 and CDR2 are SNHLY and FYNNEI. The CDR3 sequence is CASSEAIQGGGRGYTF. DNA of the CDR3: TGTGCCAGCAGTGAAGCAATACAGGGGGGTGGAAGGGGCTACACCTTC.

The CDR3 DNA is TGTGCCAGCAGCTCACAGGGGCTCTCAGATACGCAGTATTTT. Its protein is CASSSQGLSDTQYF. The chain uses TRBV28 and TRBJ2-3; TRBD1 matches at 7 bases. The CDR3 is made up of 14 amino acids. Germline V gene data show CDR1 as MDHEN and CDR2 as SYDVKM. With V trimmed by 6 bases and J by 4 bases, 7 bases remained unmatched.

CDR3 region: CASSLEEGAHEQYF. The CDR3 nucleotides are TGCGCCAGCAGCTTGGAGGAGGGGGCCCACGAGCAGTACTTC. This chain links TRBV5-1 with TRBJ2-7; maybe TRBD1 (7 bases). The germline V gene encodes CDR1 SGHRS and CDR2 YFSETQ. Trimming removed 0 bases at V and 5 bases at J, with 12 bases between. The CDR3 is 14 amino acids.

This clone was observed a few times. This chain connects TRBV28 to TRBJ1-6, with TRBD1 matching over 7 bases. The V gene end was trimmed by 6 bases and the J gene end by 12 bases; junction bases not matched to a gene: 5. The CDR3 extends over 12 amino acids. Per germline, CDR1 MDHEN and CDR2 SYDVKM. CDR3 in amino acids: CASRHRGEPLHF. The DNA for the CDR3 is TGTGCCAGCAGGCACAGGGGTGAACCCCTCCACTTT.

A word on this clone: The sample carries other DNA sequences with the same CDR3. The CDR3: CAWSVGGHSNQPQHF. Written as DNA, the CDR3 is TGTGCCTGGAGTGTCGGCGGACATAGCAATCAGCCCCAGCATTTT. The rearrangement links TRBV30 to TRBJ1-5, with TRBD1 as a possible D gene (5 bases). The CDR3 consists of 15 residues. The germline CDR1 and CDR2 sequences are GTSNPN and SVGIG (reference sequence). V lost 0 bases, J lost 0 bases, and 9 bases lay in between. Looking up the rest from reference TRBV30 and TRBJ1-5 gives the full variable domain: SQTIHQWPATLVQPVGSPLSLECTVEGTSNPNLYWYRQAAGRGLQLLFYSVGIGQISSEVPQNLSASRPQDRQFILSSKKLLLSDSGFYLCAWSVGGHSNQPQHFGDGTRLSIL.

The chain joins TRBV28 to TRBJ1-1, with D maybe TRBD1 (5 bases). This CDR3 has 15 amino acids. V shed 5 bases and J shed 5 bases, with 18 bases lying between them. The germline CDR1 and CDR2 sequences are MDHEN and SYDVKM. CDR3 coding DNA: TGTGCCAGCAGTAGAGACTGGGGGGGAGGGACTGAAGCTTTCTTT. Translation: CASSRDWGGGTEAFF.

The V gene is TRBV5-1, the J gene TRBJ2-3; D is undetermined. CDR1 is SGHRS and CDR2 is YFSETQ in the germline V gene. The CDR3 extends over 16 amino acids. V shed 6 bases and J shed 5 bases, with 22 bases lying between them. DNA for the CDR3: TGCGCCAGCACCCCCCTGGCAGACACCCGTGGAGATACGCAGTATTTT. Protein product: CASTPLADTRGDTQYF. The whole variable domain, filled in from reference TRBV5-1 and TRBJ2-3, reads KAGVTQTPRYLIKTRGQQVTLSCSPISGHRSVSWYQQTPGQGLQFLFEYFSETQRNKGNFPGRFSGRQFSNSRSEMNVSTLELGDSALYLCASTPLADTRGDTQYFGPGTRLTVL.

The chain joins TRBV20-1 to TRBJ1-1; D ambiguous. The CDR3 has 11 amino acids. Trimming took off 5 bases at V and 4 bases at J, with 8 bases between the two ends. Germline-derived CDR1 and CDR2 are DFQATT and SNEGSKA (reference sequence). In DNA, the CDR3 is TGCAGTGCTTTACTCGGCACTGAAGCTTTCTTT. Amino acids: CSALLGTEAFF.

The chain is built from TRBV5-4 and TRBJ2-7; the D is unclear. With 4 bases removed from V and 3 bases from J, the gap between germline ends came to 8 bases. The CDR3 runs 12 residues. Germline lookup yields CDR1 SGHNT and CDR2 YYREEE (reference sequence). CDR3 protein: CASSSDNYEQYF. The CDR3, as DNA: TGTGCCAGCAGCAGTGACAACTACGAGCAGTACTTC.

The V call is TRBV5-1, the J call TRBJ1-1; maybe TRBD1 (6 bases). The V and J ends lost 2 bases and 4 bases respectively, with 9 bases between them. Germline V gene data show CDR1 as SGHRS and CDR2 as YFSETQ. The CDR3 sequence is 13 residues long. In DNA, the CDR3 is TGCGCCAGCAGCTTACAGGGTGGCACTGAAGCTTTCTTT. This encodes CASSLQGGTEAFF.